Included here is one T cell receptor (beta chain) sequence, with context. Its antigen is unidentified. The CDR3 runs to 16 residues. V trimming: 2 bases; J trimming: 0 bases; junction bases outside the gene matches: 4. The germline CDR1 and CDR2 sequences are SGHNT and YYREEE (reference sequence). The data are from a study of cytomegalovirus exposure and HLA in healthy donors. Whole-study results and caveats: Productive status was seen about 90% or about 30% of the time for most TCR beta V segments in an earlier analysis.

60 Vbeta and 13 Jbeta primers were used in PCR. Clones were sequenced by immunoSEQ multiplex PCR, and TCRdb holds only the in-frame ones, with some missing. The sample carries 200,000 to 250,000 clones, more than 75% recorded once. This clonotype was obtained from a male donor in good health and CMV-seronegative. This chain joins TRBV5-4 and TRBJ2-1, with 8 positions matching TRBD1. The sample comprised PBMCs. CDR3 sequence: CASSLRTGRSYNEQFF. Written as DNA, the CDR3 is TGTGCCAGCAGCTTACGGACAGGGCGCTCCTACAATGAGCAGTTCTTC.